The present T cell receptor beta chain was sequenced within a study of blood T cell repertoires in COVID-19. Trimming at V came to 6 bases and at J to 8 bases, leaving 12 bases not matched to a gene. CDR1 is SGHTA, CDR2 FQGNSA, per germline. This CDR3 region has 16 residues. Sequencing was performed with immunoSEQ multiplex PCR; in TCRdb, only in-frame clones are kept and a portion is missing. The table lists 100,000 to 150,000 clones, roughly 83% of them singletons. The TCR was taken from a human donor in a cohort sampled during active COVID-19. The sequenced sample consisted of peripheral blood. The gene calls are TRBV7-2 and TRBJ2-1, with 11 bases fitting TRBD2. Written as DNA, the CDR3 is TGTGCCAGCAGGATAACTAGCGGGAGCGAGGTTTATGAGCAGTTCTTC. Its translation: CASRITSGSEVYEQFF.